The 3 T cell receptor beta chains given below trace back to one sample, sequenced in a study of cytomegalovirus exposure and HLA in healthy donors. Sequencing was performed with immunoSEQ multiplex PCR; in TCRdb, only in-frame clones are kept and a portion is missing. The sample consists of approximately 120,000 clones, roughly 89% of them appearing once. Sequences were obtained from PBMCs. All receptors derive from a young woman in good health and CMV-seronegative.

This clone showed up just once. The CDR3 loop reads CASSPKIGTLRDTQYF. CDR3 nucleotide sequence: TGTGCCAGCTCACCAAAGATAGGGACACTGAGAGATACGCAGTATTTT. The chain uses TRBV18 and TRBJ2-3; D is perhaps TRBD1 (6 bases). The CDR3 consists of 16 residues. V was clipped by 2 bases and J by 5 bases, with 17 bases between them. The germline V gene has CDR1 KGHSH and CDR2 LQKENI.

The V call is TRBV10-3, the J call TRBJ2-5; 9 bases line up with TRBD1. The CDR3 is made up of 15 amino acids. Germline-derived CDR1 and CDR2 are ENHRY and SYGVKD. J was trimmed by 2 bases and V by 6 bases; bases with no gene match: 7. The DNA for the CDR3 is TGTGCCATCAGCGGGACAGGGAGGGAACAAGAGACCCAGTACTTC. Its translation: CAISGTGREQETQYF.

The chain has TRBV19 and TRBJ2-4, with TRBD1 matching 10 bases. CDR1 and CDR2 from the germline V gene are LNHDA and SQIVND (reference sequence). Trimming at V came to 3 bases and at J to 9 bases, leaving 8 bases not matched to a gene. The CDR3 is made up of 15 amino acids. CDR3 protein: CASSMAGTGVPIQYF. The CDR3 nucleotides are TGTGCCAGTAGTATGGCCGGGACAGGGGTCCCCATTCAGTACTTC.